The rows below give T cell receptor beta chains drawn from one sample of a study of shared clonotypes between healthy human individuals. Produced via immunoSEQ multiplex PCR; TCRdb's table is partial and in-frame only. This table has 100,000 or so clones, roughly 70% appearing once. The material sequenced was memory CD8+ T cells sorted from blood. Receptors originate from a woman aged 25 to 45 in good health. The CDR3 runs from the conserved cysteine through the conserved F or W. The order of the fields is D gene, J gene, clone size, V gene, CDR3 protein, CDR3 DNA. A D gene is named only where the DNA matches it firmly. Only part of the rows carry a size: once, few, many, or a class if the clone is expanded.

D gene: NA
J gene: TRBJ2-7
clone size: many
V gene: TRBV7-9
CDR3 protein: CASSLGSGRIFYEQYF
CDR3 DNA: TGTGCCAGCAGCTTAGGTAGCGGCCGAATATTTTACGAGCAGTACTTC

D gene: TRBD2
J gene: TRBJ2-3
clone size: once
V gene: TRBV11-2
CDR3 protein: CASSSWLAGAVDTQYF
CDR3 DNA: TGTGCCAGCAGCTCCTGGTTAGCGGGAGCCGTTGATACGCAGTATTTT

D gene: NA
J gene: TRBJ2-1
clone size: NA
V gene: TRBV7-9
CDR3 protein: CASSLDPNEQFF
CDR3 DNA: TGTGCCAGCAGCTTAGATCCCAATGAGCAGTTCTTC

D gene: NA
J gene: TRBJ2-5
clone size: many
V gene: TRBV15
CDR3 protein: CATSRAGETQYF
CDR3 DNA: TGTGCCACCAGCAGGGCGGGGGAGACCCAGTACTTC

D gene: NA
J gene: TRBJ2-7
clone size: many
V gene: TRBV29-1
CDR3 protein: CSVVRAAPSYEQYF
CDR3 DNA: TGCAGCGTTGTTCGGGCAGCACCATCCTACGAGCAGTACTTC

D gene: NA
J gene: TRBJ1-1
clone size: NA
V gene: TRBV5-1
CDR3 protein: CASSLDGRGRTEAFF
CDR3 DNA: TGCGCCAGCAGCTTGGACGGCAGGGGACGAACTGAAGCTTTCTTT

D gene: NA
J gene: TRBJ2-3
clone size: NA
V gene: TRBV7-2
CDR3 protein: CASSHRPQPSTDTQYF
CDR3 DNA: TGTGCCAGCAGCCACCGCCCCCAGCCGAGCACAGATACGCAGTATTTT

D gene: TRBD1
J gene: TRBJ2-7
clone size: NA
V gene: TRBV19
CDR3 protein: CASSPPGDRGSYEQYF
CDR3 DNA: TGTGCCAGTAGTCCACCCGGGGACAGGGGTTCCTACGAGCAGTACTTC

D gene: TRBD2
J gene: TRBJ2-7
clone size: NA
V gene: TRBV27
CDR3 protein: CASSPGTSTYEQYF
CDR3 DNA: TGTGCCAGCAGTCCCGGGACTAGCACCTACGAGCAGTACTTC

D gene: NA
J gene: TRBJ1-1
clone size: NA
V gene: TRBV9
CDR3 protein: CASSVGYLNTEAFF
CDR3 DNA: TGTGCCAGCAGCGTAGGCTACCTCAACACTGAAGCTTTCTTT

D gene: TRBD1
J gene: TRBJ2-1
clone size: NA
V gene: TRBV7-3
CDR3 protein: CASSPSFRGSVEQFF
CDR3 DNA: TGTGCCAGCAGCCCAAGTTTCAGGGGGTCCGTTGAGCAGTTCTTC

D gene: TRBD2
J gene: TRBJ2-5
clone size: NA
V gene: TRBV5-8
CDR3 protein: CASSARLAGVGETQYF
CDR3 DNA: TGTGCCAGCAGCGCGAGACTAGCGGGAGTCGGTGAGACCCAGTACTTC

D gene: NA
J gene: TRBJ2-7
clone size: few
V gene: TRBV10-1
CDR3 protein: CASSAGSYEQYF
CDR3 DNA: TGCGCCAGCAGTGCCGGCTCCTACGAGCAGTACTTC

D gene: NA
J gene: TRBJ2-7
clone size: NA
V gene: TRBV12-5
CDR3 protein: CASGFPGGDQSYEQYF
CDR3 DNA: TGTGCTAGTGGTTTTCCCGGCGGGGACCAGTCCTACGAGCAGTACTTC